This T cell receptor beta chain was sequenced for a study of shared clonotypes between healthy human individuals. Study-level background: The plates for each donor numbered three CD4 naive, three CD4 memory, two CD8 naive and one CD8 memory.

Several immunoSEQ 96-well plates shared each subset's DNA, each plate a replicate. Produced via immunoSEQ multiplex PCR; TCRdb's table is partial and in-frame only. The sample gives some 660,000 clones, less than 80% of which show up once; around 1.8% is in the top ten. Donors, healthy HIV-negative adults, lacked recent acute infections or vaccinations. Germline CDR1 and CDR2: GTSNPN and SVGIG (reference sequence). Trimming at V came to 6 bases and at J to 7 bases, leaving 2 bases not matched to a gene. CDR3 length: 13 amino acids. This TCR derives from a woman between 25 and 40 years old in good health. The sequencing input was memory CD4+ T cells sorted from blood. Subset here: CD45RA-negative fraction. V usage is TRBV30 and J usage is TRBJ2-1; 14 bases are shared with TRBD2. In DNA form, the CDR3 reads TGTGCCTGCCGGACTAGCGGGAGGAATGAGCAGTTCTTC. Its translation is CACRTSGRNEQFF.